These T cell receptor beta chains were read from a single sample in a study of lymphopenia after photon versus proton radiotherapy. Data came from immunoSEQ multiplex PCR; TCRdb stores just in-frame clones and leaves some out. Found here are approximately 150,000 clones, more than 85% of them singletons; the top ten hold approximately 4.7%. The material was peripheral blood, obtained from a patient treated with photon-based radiotherapy. The receptors were sampled from a man in his fifties with gastric cancer. The CDR3 runs from the conserved cysteine through the conserved F or W. The D gene is left open where the match is weak. Some rows mark clone size as missing; the rest say once, few, many or name a class of expanded clone.

TRBJ1-1,NA,NA,TRBV19,TGTGCCAGTAGTATCCGAGGACTCCTCCCTCCTGAAGCTTTCTTT,CASSIRGLLPPEAFF
TRBJ1-5,NA,NA,TRBV2,TGTGCCAGCACCGGCTTAGAATCCCGCAATCAGCCCCAGCATTTT,CASTGLESRNQPQHF
TRBJ1-2,medium-sized,TRBD1,TRBV19,TGTGCCAGTAGTACCATGGACAGGGATGCCTATGGCTACACCTTC,CASSTMDRDAYGYTF
TRBJ2-5,NA,NA,TRBV7-9,TGTGCCAGCAGCTCCTACCCCCTTCCCGGGACCCAGTACTTC,CASSSYPLPGTQYF
TRBJ2-7,NA,NA,TRBV6-5,TGTGCCAGCAGTTACTCAGGGAAAGGGACCTACGAGCAGTACTTC,CASSYSGKGTYEQYF
TRBJ1-5,NA,NA,TRBV10-3,TGTGCCATCAACCAAGATCAGCCCCAGCATTTT,CAINQDQPQHF
TRBJ2-3,NA,TRBD2,TRBV5-1,TGCGCCAGCAGCTCTAGCGGAGCTAGCACAGATACGCAGTATTTT,CASSSSGASTDTQYF
TRBJ2-7,NA,NA,TRBV9,TGTGCCAGCAGCGTAGGGGTTTACCAGGCCTACGAGCAGTACTTC,CASSVGVYQAYEQYF
TRBJ2-5,once,TRBD1,TRBV10-2,TGCGCCAGCAGTGAGGTGGGACAGCGGTCCCTCTCGGAGACCCAGTACTTC,CASSEVGQRSLSETQYF
TRBJ1-1,NA,TRBD1,TRBV5-1,TGCGCCAGCAGCCCACGACAGGGGACTGAAGCTTTCTTT,CASSPRQGTEAFF
TRBJ1-1,once,NA,TRBV18,TGTGCCAGCTCACCAGACAGGATGAACACTGAAGCTTTCTTT,CASSPDRMNTEAFF
TRBJ2-7,NA,NA,TRBV29-1,TGCAGCGTCATCTACAGATACGAGCAGTACTTC,CSVIYRYEQYF
TRBJ2-2,once,NA,TRBV6-6,TGTGCCAGCAGTAGCGGGCTGAACACCGGGGAGCTGTTTTTT,CASSSGLNTGELFF
TRBJ2-7,NA,NA,TRBV19,TGTGCCAGTACTTCTCAGGGAACCGACTACGAGCAGTACTTC,CASTSQGTDYEQYF
TRBJ2-4,once,NA,TRBV28,TGTGCCAGCAGTCCAACAGGGATCTTAGTCAAAAACATTCAGTACTTC,CASSPTGILVKNIQYF
TRBJ2-7,NA,NA,TRBV30,TGTGCCTGGAGTGTCGGGACGTCTCTTCCCTACGAGCAGTACTTC,CAWSVGTSLPYEQYF
TRBJ2-1,NA,NA,TRBV15,TGTGCCACCAGCAGAGATCAGGGTTGGGATGAGCAGTTCTTC,CATSRDQGWDEQFF
TRBJ1-3,NA,NA,TRBV19,TGTGCCAGCGTACAGGCCTTCTCTGGAAACACCATATATTTT,CASVQAFSGNTIYF
TRBJ1-1,NA,NA,TRBV28,TGTGCCGCGTTCGACAGGAACACTGAAGCTTTCTTT,CAAFDRNTEAFF
TRBJ2-2,NA,NA,TRBV27,TGTGCCAGCGGAAGGACAGACACCGGGGAGCTGTTTTTT,CASGRTDTGELFF
TRBJ2-5,NA,TRBD2,TRBV5-6,TGTGCCAGCAGCTCCTTCCGTGGGCTAGCGGGCGTACAAGAGACCCAGTACTTC,CASSSFRGLAGVQETQYF
TRBJ1-5,NA,NA,TRBV30,TGTGCCTGGAGTGTATCCGTCGACAGAAATCAGCCCCAGCATTTT,CAWSVSVDRNQPQHF
TRBJ2-7,once,TRBD2,TRBV11-2,TGTGCCAGCAGCTTAGATCCGGCGGGGGCCTACGAGCAGTACTTC,CASSLDPAGAYEQYF
TRBJ2-5,NA,NA,TRBV30,TGTGCCTGGACTGGGATGGAGACCCAGTACTTC,CAWTGMETQYF
TRBJ1-1,NA,TRBD1,TRBV18,TGTGCCAGCTCAGCCCGGGACAGGGGGAGGGGCACTGAAGCTTTCTTT,CASSARDRGRGTEAFF
TRBJ2-3,NA,TRBD1,TRBV29-1,TGCAGCGTAACAGGGGGTACGCCGCCAGGTACGCAGTATTTT,CSVTGGTPPGTQYF
TRBJ1-2,NA,NA,TRBV19,TGTGCCAGTAGTCCTGCTACGTGGAACTATGGCTACACCTTC,CASSPATWNYGYTF
TRBJ2-2,NA,TRBD2,TRBV5-4,TGTGCCAGCAGCTTCCTGCTAGCGGGAGGTCCCGGGGAGCTGTTTTTT,CASSFLLAGGPGELFF
TRBJ2-1,few,NA,TRBV6-1,TGTGCCAGCAGTGAATGGGGAGGTAGGTCCTACAATGAGCAGTTCTTC,CASSEWGGRSYNEQFF
TRBJ1-2,NA,NA,TRBV6-1,TGTGCCAGCAGTGAAACCGGGAAGGGAAGTGGCTACACCTTC,CASSETGKGSGYTF
TRBJ2-7,NA,NA,TRBV11-2,TGTGCCAGCAGGAACTGGGGGAGACGCTCCTACGAGCAGTACTTC,CASRNWGRRSYEQYF
TRBJ2-5,NA,TRBD1,TRBV7-9,TGTGCCAGCAGCCCCGACGGGACAGGGTCGGAGACCCAGTACTTC,CASSPDGTGSETQYF
TRBJ2-7,NA,NA,TRBV14,TGTGCCAGCAGCGCCTGGGACGGCTCCTACGAGCAGTACTTC,CASSAWDGSYEQYF
TRBJ2-1,NA,NA,TRBV11-2,TGTGCCAGCAGCCCCTCCACAGCAGGCCTCCTATCCTACAATGAGCAGTTCTTC,CASSPSTAGLLSYNEQFF
TRBJ2-5,NA,TRBD1,TRBV7-2,TGTGCCAGCAGCCCTCCTTGGACAGGCCTTAGGGTCCAGTACTTC,CASSPPWTGLRVQYF